This T cell receptor (beta chain) is drawn from a study of T cell responses to AZD1222 COVID-19 vaccine. Overall study results and limits: Breadth and depth of Spike-specific TCRs rose after two AZD1222 doses. The peak T cell response came first, and repertoires were sampled only after it. Spike was spanned by vaccine-associated CD4 TCRs, with dominance at 160-218 and 743-854. Close to half of spike-specific TCRs reportedly recognize unmutated variant regions.

This clone was seen only a few times. The antigen is not known. The data were produced by immunoSEQ multiplex PCR, yet TCRdb's version contains in-frame clones alone and is incomplete. This repertoire shows tens of thousands of clones, roughly 90% found once; its top ten account for around 7.8%. The CDR3 runs 14 residues. V was trimmed by 1 base and J by 4 bases, leaving 8 bases between them. Germline CDR1 is SGHAT and CDR2 is FQNNGV. This specimen consisted of peripheral blood, obtained on day 0 of AZD1222 vaccination. The TCR originated in an adult in good health. This chain links TRBV11-2 with TRBJ2-1; D gene uncertain. CDR3 sequence (DNA): TGTGCCAGCAGCTTAGTCCCGAAGTACAATGAGCAGTTCTTC. It codes for CASSLVPKYNEQFF.